Below are 9 T cell receptor beta chains sequenced from a single sample in a study of blood T cell repertoires in COVID-19. Clones were sequenced by immunoSEQ multiplex PCR, and TCRdb holds only the in-frame ones, with some missing. The sample records about 340,000 clones, over 70% being singletons. Sequencing was carried out using peripheral blood. All receptors derive from a woman aged 50 to 60 with COVID-19, enrolled during active disease.

The CDR3 spells CACASGRAGYEQYF. DNA of the CDR3: TGTGCCTGCGCCAGCGGGAGGGCCGGATACGAGCAGTACTTC. The chain has TRBV13 and TRBJ2-7; 10 positions match TRBD2. V was clipped by 11 bases and J by 4 bases; unmatched bases: 11. This CDR3 has 14 residues. Germline V CDR1 and CDR2: PRHDT, FYEKMQ (reference sequence).

The chain recombines TRBV4-2 with TRBJ2-3, with a possible D match to TRBD2 (6 bases). V lost 0 bases and J 0 bases, leaving 7 bases between the germline ends. Germline CDR1 reads LGHNA; CDR2 reads YNFKEQ. This CDR3 has 15 residues. The DNA for the CDR3 is TGTGCCAGCAGCCAAGAAGGGACTAGCACAGATACGCAGTATTTT. Protein product: CASSQEGTSTDTQYF.

This chain connects TRBV4-2 to TRBJ2-2; no clear D gene. Germline CDR1 reads LGHNA; CDR2 reads YNFKEQ. V lost 3 bases, J lost 5 bases, and 7 bases lay in between. The CDR3 sequence is 13 residues long. The CDR3 is CASSQTGTGELFF. The CDR3 bases are TGTGCCAGCAGCCAGACCGGGACCGGGGAGCTGTTTTTT.

In its sample, this clone was seen once. The genes are TRBV27 and TRBJ2-1; 12 nucleotides line up with TRBD2. The CDR3 length is 16 residues. In germline, CDR1 is MNHEY, CDR2 SMNVEV (reference sequence). V trimming: 5 bases; J trimming: 6 bases; junction bases outside the gene matches: 8. In nucleotides, the CDR3 is TGTGCCAGCAGTCGCCTAGCGGGAGGGGCGGGCAATGAGCAGTTCTTC. Translating it yields CASSRLAGGAGNEQFF.

This chain joins TRBV5-1 and TRBJ2-5; weak D call: TRBD1 (5 bases). V lost 6 bases and J lost 0, with 15 bases in between. CDR3 length: 15 amino acids. From germline, CDR1 is SGHRS and CDR2 YFSETQ. The CDR3 nucleotides are TGCGCCAGCAAAAGGGGCAGTCACTACCAAGAGACCCAGTACTTC. Translating it yields CASKRGSHYQETQYF.

V is TRBV11-3 and J is TRBJ2-7, with unresolved D. Looked up from germline, CDR1 is SGHNT and CDR2 is YENEEA. V lost 3 bases, J lost 0 bases, and 3 bases lay in between. The CDR3 runs 12 residues. CDR3 DNA: TGTGCCAGCAGCTTCAGCTCCTACGAGCAGTACTTC. This codes for CASSFSSYEQYF.

This clone was recorded once. The V gene is TRBV4-3, the J gene TRBJ2-5; the match to TRBD1 covers 11 bases. CDR1 LGHNA and CDR2 YSLEER come from the germline V gene. After removal of 4 bases from V and 1 base from J, the junction contained 5 bases not matched to a gene. CDR3 size: 16 residues. CDR3 residues: CASSPGQGAGQETQYF. In DNA, the CDR3 is TGCGCCAGCAGCCCCGGACAGGGGGCCGGCCAAGAGACCCAGTACTTC.

This clone was counted at least ten times. DNA of the CDR3: TGCAGTGCTAGTAGCCTCAATCAGCCCCAGCATTTT. Translated, it gives CSASSLNQPQHF. V and J are TRBV20-1 and TRBJ1-5; D is ambiguous. CDR1 is DFQATT, CDR2 SNEGSKA, per germline (reference sequence). The V gene lost 3 bases and the J gene lost 3 bases, with 6 bases spanning the gap. CDR3 size: 12 residues.

This chain connects TRBV4-2 to TRBJ1-5; D is ambiguous. The CDR3 extends over 15 amino acids. V lost 1 base to trimming and J lost 11 bases, with 18 bases between them. The germline V gene encodes CDR1 LGHNA and CDR2 YNFKEQ. The CDR3 DNA follows: TGTGCCAGCAGCCAAGGGGAGGGAGACGGGATGGCCCAGCATTTT. The encoded protein is CASSQGEGDGMAQHF.